This T cell receptor (beta chain) emerged from a study of OX40 agonist ivuxolimab in advanced cancers. Concerning the study at large: Ivuxolimab was an agonistic, fully human IgG2 monoclonal antibody directed against OX40 (CD134), a costimulatory receptor. Intravenous ivuxolimab was administered to patients every 2 weeks at six dose levels: 0.01, 0.1, 0.3, 1.5, 3 and 10 mg/kg. Of the 52 patients in dose escalation, around 19 had hepatocellular carcinoma, approximately 15 had melanoma, 9 had renal cell carcinoma and 9 had head and neck cancer. A male proportion of under 85% and a mean age of 60 years, ranging from 23 to 79, were recorded for the dose-escalation cohort. Patients were allowed to have had prior anti-PD-1, anti-PD-L1 or anti-CTLA-4 therapy, and around two fifths of the dose-escalation patients had been treated with checkpoint inhibitors. Partial responses were achieved by three dose-escalation patients, of whom one had hepatocellular carcinoma and two had cutaneous melanoma. Peripheral TCRbeta sequencing aimed to test whether ivuxolimab altered TCR sequence diversity and caused clonal T-cell expansion. The paper describes the monotherapy dose-escalation part (N of about 52 patients) of the phase I trial of ivuxolimab.

This clone was recorded once. Its antigen target is currently unknown. Per-base qualities were not stored, and no clone one base away is much larger. Genomic DNA was isolated from the sorted cells so that the TCRbeta CDR3 region could be sequenced. TCRbeta CDR3 regions were sequenced using the immunoSEQ Assay. The immuneACCESS repertoire file appears here via TCRdb, limited to in-frame rearrangements. These files lack a portion of the clones; in checked studies, under half of the deficit traces to unresolved V genes, and the cause of the others is not known. The sample table shows about 82,000 clones, and roughly 80% are seen once. Approximately 0.78% of the sample is held by the ten biggest clonotypes. Patients with a history of autoimmune disease or receiving systemic immunosuppression were excluded from the trial. Peripheral blood for TCR sequencing was collected from all dose cohorts at baseline, on cycle 4 day 1, and on cycle 7 day 1. The samples were taken from a phase I, first-in-human, multicenter, open-label dose-escalation trial of ivuxolimab. Adults with locally advanced or metastatic melanoma, renal cell, hepatocellular, or head and neck squamous cell carcinoma were enrolled in the trial. Before TCR sequencing, CD4+ and CD8+ T cells were separately sorted from peripheral blood.

Here is what the overall study found, with its caveats: Low levels of normalized T-cell clonal expansion were also shown by some nonresponding patients. In the 0.1-3.0 mg/kg groups, partial responders were among the patients with the lowest normalized peripheral clonal expansion, particularly in CD8+ T cells. On average, CD8+ T cells showed more expanded clones than CD4+ T cells after ivuxolimab. Which antigens the clonally expanded peripheral T cells were specific for was not determined. At doses of 0.1 to 3.0 mg/kg, clonal expansion of both CD4+ and CD8+ blood T cells was observed from baseline to week 6.

V and J are truncated by 2 bases and 3 bases respectively, leaving an intervening sequence of 19 bases. From the cysteine through the phenylalanine, the CDR3 covers 17 amino acids. The kept DNA is CDR3 alone, 51 bases in frame from the first base. According to the germline V gene, CDR1 reads SGHTA and CDR2 reads FQGNSA. The chain employs TRBV7-2 and TRBJ1-1; 5 matching bases give a weak D call of TRBD1. The sequences come from CD4+ or CD8+ T cells sorted from blood, collected in a trial of the OX40 agonist ivuxolimab. The sequence was obtained from an adult with an advanced solid tumor such as melanoma, head and neck, liver or kidney cancer. CDR3 sequence: CASSLSLTGAVYTEAFF. The nucleotides read TGTGCCAGCAGCTTATCTTTAACCGGGGCCGTATACACTGAAGCTTTCTTT.